Listed below are T cell receptor beta chains from one sample, sequenced in a study of OX40 agonist ivuxolimab in advanced cancers. The data were produced by immunoSEQ multiplex PCR, yet TCRdb's version contains in-frame clones alone and is incomplete. The table records tens of thousands of clones, more than 70% of them present only once. The specimen comprised CD4+ or CD8+ T cells sorted from blood, sampled in a trial of the OX40 agonist ivuxolimab. These TCRs come from an adult with an advanced solid tumor such as melanoma, head and neck, liver or kidney cancer. The CDR3 runs from the conserved cysteine through the conserved F or W. Each record gives: D gene, J gene, V gene, clone size, CDR3 protein, CDR3 DNA. A D gene is named only where the DNA matches it firmly. Some rows mark clone size as missing; the rest say once, few, many or name a class of expanded clone.

.	TRBJ1-1	TRBV6-6	.	CASSYLEVDSGVFF	TGTGCCAGCAGTTACCTGGAGGTGGATTCAGGAGTTTTCTTT
.	TRBJ2-3	TRBV4-2	.	CASSQGRLTDTQYF	TGTGCCAGCAGCCAGGGGAGACTCACAGATACGCAGTATTTT
TRBD1	TRBJ1-1	TRBV30	.	CAWRKRGLLNTEAFF	TGTGCCTGGAGGAAAAGGGGGCTCTTGAACACTGAAGCTTTCTTT
TRBD1	TRBJ1-2	TRBV6-6	.	CASSYGTGATNYGYTF	TGTGCCAGCAGTTACGGGACAGGGGCAACCAACTATGGCTACACCTTC
TRBD2	TRBJ2-7	TRBV7-2	.	CASSLWASGYSYEQYF	TGTGCCAGCAGCTTATGGGCTAGCGGTTATTCCTACGAGCAGTACTTC
.	TRBJ2-7	TRBV11-2	.	CASSASSLRGQYF	TGTGCCAGCAGCGCATCTAGCCTACGGGGGCAGTACTTC
TRBD1	TRBJ1-2	TRBV4-1	.	CASRPTGSYGYTF	TGCGCCAGCAGACCGACAGGGTCCTATGGCTACACCTTC
TRBD1	TRBJ1-2	TRBV5-1	.	CASSGNTGGDYGYTF	TGCGCCAGCAGCGGAAATACAGGGGGCGACTATGGCTACACCTTC
.	TRBJ2-3	TRBV1	once	CTSSQGTSGRAFTDTQYF	TGCACCAGCAGCCAAGGAACTAGCGGGAGGGCCTTCACAGATACGCAGTATTTT
.	TRBJ2-1	TRBV29-1	.	CSAGGISEQFF	TGCAGCGCCGGAGGGATTTCTGAGCAGTTCTTC
TRBD2	TRBJ2-5	TRBV29-1	.	CSVYSGRAVKTQYF	TGCAGCGTATATAGCGGGAGGGCCGTAAAGACCCAGTACTTC
.	TRBJ2-5	TRBV7-2	.	CASSLGIQETQYF	TGTGCCAGCAGCTTAGGAATTCAAGAGACCCAGTACTTC
TRBD1	TRBJ2-4	TRBV18	.	CASSPGQGGVDIQYF	TGTGCCAGCTCACCGGGACAGGGGGGCGTGGACATTCAGTACTTC
TRBD1	TRBJ2-1	TRBV30	.	CAWSVGDREEFF	TGTGCCTGGAGTGTGGGGGACAGGGAGGAGTTCTTC
.	TRBJ2-5	TRBV6-5	once	CASSYGQETQYF	TGTGCCAGCAGTTACGGACAAGAGACCCAGTACTTC
.	TRBJ1-1	TRBV6-6	.	CASTDPREGGTEAFF	TGTGCCAGCACCGACCCTCGTGAGGGAGGCACTGAAGCTTTCTTT
.	TRBJ2-2	TRBV5-1	.	CASSRTSLNTGELFF	TGCGCCAGCAGCAGAACTAGTCTGAACACCGGGGAGCTGTTTTTT
.	TRBJ2-5	TRBV7-2	few	CASSPGGTLRRETQYF	TGTGCCAGCAGCCCGGGTGGGACCCTAAGGAGAGAGACCCAGTACTTC
TRBD1	TRBJ2-4	TRBV11-2	.	CASSYRDRGQNIQYF	TGTGCCAGCAGCTACCGGGACAGGGGGCAAAACATTCAGTACTTC
TRBD2	TRBJ2-3	TRBV9	.	CASSSSLSGASDTQYF	TGTGCCAGCAGCTCCTCTTTAAGCGGGGCTTCGGATACGCAGTATTTT
.	TRBJ2-4	TRBV2	.	CASTLQASAKNIQYF	TGTGCCAGCACCCTACAGGCCTCAGCCAAAAACATTCAGTACTTC
.	TRBJ2-3	TRBV7-2	once	CASSPTTDTQYF	TGTGCCAGCAGCCCTACCACAGATACGCAGTATTTT
.	TRBJ2-5	TRBV10-3	.	CAIRDGGNQETQYF	TGTGCCATCAGAGACGGAGGGAACCAAGAGACCCAGTACTTC
TRBD1	TRBJ2-7	TRBV18	few	CASSPVGQGYEQYF	TGTGCCAGCTCACCAGTCGGACAGGGATACGAGCAGTACTTC
TRBD1	TRBJ1-2	TRBV18	.	CASSPTGSGGYTF	TGTGCCAGCTCACCGACAGGGAGTGGGGGCTACACCTTC
.	TRBJ1-2	TRBV30	once	CAWRPPGSANYGYTF	TGTGCCTGGAGGCCCCCCGGGTCGGCTAACTATGGCTACACCTTC
.	TRBJ1-2	TRBV6-6	.	CASSYSSRDGGYTF	TGTGCCAGCAGTTACTCGTCGCGGGATGGTGGCTACACCTTC
.	TRBJ2-6	TRBV18	.	CASSPPTFSGANVLTF	TGTGCCAGCTCACCACCAACCTTCTCTGGGGCCAACGTCCTGACTTTC
.	TRBJ2-5	TRBV5-4	.	CASSLAGKETQYF	TGTGCCAGCAGCTTGGCGGGGAAAGAGACCCAGTACTTC
.	TRBJ2-6	TRBV7-3	.	CASSVGGSGANVLTF	TGTGCCAGCAGCGTGGGCGGCTCTGGGGCCAACGTCCTGACTTTC
.	TRBJ1-4	TRBV4-3	.	CASSQELRTRDEKLFF	TGCGCCAGCAGCCAAGAGTTACGGACCAGGGATGAAAAACTGTTTTTT
.	TRBJ1-5	TRBV19	.	CASSRPGTDFQPQHF	TGTGCCAGTAGCCGTCCCGGGACGGACTTTCAGCCCCAGCATTTT
.	TRBJ1-1	TRBV6-6	.	CASTANGGKAFF	TGTGCCAGCACCGCTAACGGAGGGAAAGCTTTCTTT
.	TRBJ2-3	TRBV11-3	.	CASSFTQSTDTQYF	TGTGCCAGCAGCTTTACACAGAGCACAGATACGCAGTATTTT
TRBD2	TRBJ2-7	TRBV7-3	.	CASSLGPSGTYEQYF	TGTGCCAGCAGCTTAGGTCCTAGCGGAACCTACGAGCAGTACTTC
.	TRBJ1-1	TRBV19	few	CASRLMEHTEAFF	TGTGCCAGTAGGCTCATGGAACACACTGAAGCTTTCTTT
.	TRBJ2-2	TRBV7-6	.	CASSLILGGRTTNTGELFF	TGTGCCAGCAGCTTAATTTTAGGGGGTAGGACGACGAACACCGGGGAGCTGTTTTTT
.	TRBJ2-7	TRBV2	once	CASSLDGLNYEQYF	TGTGCCAGCAGTCTGGACGGGTTAAATTACGAGCAGTACTTC
.	TRBJ1-1	TRBV4-1	few	CASSQARGRTEAFF	TGCGCCAGCAGCCAAGCCAGGGGTCGCACTGAAGCTTTCTTT
TRBD2	TRBJ2-3	TRBV4-2	.	CASSLKTSAPSGRTDTQYF	TGTGCCAGCAGCCTCAAGACAAGCGCACCTAGCGGGAGAACAGATACGCAGTATTTT
.	TRBJ2-7	TRBV5-5	.	CASSPYHSTGINEQYF	TGTGCCAGCAGCCCTTACCATTCCACAGGTATCAACGAGCAGTACTTC
.	TRBJ2-2	TRBV9	.	CASSVGVSRGGTGELFF	TGTGCCAGCAGCGTAGGGGTTAGCAGGGGAGGAACCGGGGAGCTGTTTTTT
.	TRBJ2-1	TRBV5-1	.	CASSFGDNEQFF	TGCGCCAGCAGCTTTGGGGATAATGAGCAGTTCTTC
.	TRBJ2-2	TRBV11-2	.	CASIRLADVGELFF	TGTGCCAGCATACGACTTGCAGACGTCGGGGAGCTGTTTTTT
.	TRBJ1-1	TRBV2	.	CASSLQIRTGAFF	TGTGCCAGCAGTCTTCAGATAAGGACTGGAGCTTTCTTT
TRBD1	TRBJ1-2	TRBV27	few	CASSPDRFYTF	TGTGCCAGCAGCCCGGACAGGTTCTACACCTTC